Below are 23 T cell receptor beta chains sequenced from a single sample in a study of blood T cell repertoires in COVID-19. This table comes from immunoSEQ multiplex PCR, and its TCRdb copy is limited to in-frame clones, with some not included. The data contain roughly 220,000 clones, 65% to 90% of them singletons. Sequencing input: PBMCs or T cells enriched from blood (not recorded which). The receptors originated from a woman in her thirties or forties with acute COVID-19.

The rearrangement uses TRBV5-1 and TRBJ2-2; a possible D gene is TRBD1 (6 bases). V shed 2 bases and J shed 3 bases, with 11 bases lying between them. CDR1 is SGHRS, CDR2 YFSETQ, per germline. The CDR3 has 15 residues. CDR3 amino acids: CASSLAGVDTGELFF. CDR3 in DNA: TGCGCCAGCAGCTTAGCAGGGGTGGACACCGGGGAGCTGTTTTTT.

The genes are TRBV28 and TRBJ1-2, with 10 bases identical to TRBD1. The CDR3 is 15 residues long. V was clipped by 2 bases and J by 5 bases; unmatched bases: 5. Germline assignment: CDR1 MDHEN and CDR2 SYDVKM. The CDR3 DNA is TGTGCCAGCAGTTTACACAGGGGACAGGGGTATGGCTACACCTTC. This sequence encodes CASSLHRGQGYGYTF.

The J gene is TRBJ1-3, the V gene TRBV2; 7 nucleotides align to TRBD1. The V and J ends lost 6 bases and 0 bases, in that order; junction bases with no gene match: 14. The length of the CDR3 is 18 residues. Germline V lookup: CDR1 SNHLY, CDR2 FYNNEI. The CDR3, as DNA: TGTGCCAGCAGGCGCAACCGGGACAGCTTCAACTCTGGAAACACCATATATTTT. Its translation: CASRRNRDSFNSGNTIYF.

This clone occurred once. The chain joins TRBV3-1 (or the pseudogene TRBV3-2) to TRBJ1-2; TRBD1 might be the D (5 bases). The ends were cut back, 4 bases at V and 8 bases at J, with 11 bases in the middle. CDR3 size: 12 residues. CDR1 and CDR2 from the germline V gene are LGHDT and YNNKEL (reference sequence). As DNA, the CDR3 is TGTGCCAGCAGCCCTGGACACCGGGGCTACACCTTC. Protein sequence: CASSPGHRGYTF.

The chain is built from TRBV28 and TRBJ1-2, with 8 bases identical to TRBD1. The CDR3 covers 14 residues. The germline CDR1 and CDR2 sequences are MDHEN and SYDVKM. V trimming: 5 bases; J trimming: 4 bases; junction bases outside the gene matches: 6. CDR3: CASSPPGQVYGYTF. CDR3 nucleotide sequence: TGTGCCAGCAGTCCTCCGGGACAGGTCTATGGCTACACCTTC.

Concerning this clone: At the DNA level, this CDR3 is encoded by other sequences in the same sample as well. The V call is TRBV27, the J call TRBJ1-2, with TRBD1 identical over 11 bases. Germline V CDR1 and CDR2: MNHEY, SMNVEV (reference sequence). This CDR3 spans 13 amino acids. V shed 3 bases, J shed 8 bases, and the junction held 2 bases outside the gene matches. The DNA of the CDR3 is TGTGCCAGCAGTTTCCGGGACAGGGGGGGCTACACCTTC. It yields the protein CASSFRDRGGYTF.

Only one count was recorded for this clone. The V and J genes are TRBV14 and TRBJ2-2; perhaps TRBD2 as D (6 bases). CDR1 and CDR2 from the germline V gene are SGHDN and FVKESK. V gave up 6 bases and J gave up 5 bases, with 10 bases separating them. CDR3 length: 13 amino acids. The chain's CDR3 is CASRREYTGELFF. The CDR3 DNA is TGTGCCAGCAGGCGGGAATATACCGGGGAGCTGTTTTTT.

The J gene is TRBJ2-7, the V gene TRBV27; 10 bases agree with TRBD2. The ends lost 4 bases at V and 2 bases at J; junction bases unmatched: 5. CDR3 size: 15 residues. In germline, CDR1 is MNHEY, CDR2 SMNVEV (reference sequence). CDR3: CASSSPSGGTYEQYF. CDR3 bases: TGTGCCAGCAGTTCGCCTAGCGGGGGAACCTACGAGCAGTACTTC.

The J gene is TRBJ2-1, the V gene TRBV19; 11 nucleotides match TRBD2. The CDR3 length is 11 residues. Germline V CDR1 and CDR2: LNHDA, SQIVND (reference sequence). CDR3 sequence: CAIAGGNEQFF. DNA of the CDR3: TGTGCTATAGCGGGAGGGAATGAGCAGTTCTTC.

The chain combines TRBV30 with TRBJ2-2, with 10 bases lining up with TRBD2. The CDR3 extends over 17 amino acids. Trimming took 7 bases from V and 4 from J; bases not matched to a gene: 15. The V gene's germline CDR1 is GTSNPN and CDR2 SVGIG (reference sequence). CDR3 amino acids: CASGGLAGAPGTGELFF. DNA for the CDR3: TGTGCCTCCGGGGGGCTAGCGGGAGCCCCGGGCACCGGGGAGCTGTTTTTT.

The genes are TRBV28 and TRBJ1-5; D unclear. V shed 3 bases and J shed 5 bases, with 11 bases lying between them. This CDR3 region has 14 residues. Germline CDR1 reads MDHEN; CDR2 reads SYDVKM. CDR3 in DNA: TGTGCCAGCAGTTTGGCACAGCCGTATCAGCCCCAGCATTTT. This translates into CASSLAQPYQPQHF.

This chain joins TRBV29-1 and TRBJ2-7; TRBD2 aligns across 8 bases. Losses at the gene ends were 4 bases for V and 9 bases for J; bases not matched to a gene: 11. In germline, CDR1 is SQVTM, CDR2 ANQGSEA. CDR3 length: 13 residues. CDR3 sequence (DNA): TGCAGCGTTGTAACTAGCGGCCCTCCCGTGCAGTACTTC. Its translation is CSVVTSGPPVQYF.

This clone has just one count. The CDR3 region is CASSLSLGLAGSNTGELFF. The DNA for the CDR3 is TGTGCCAGCAGCTTGAGCCTGGGACTAGCGGGTTCGAACACCGGGGAGCTGTTTTTT. The V and J genes are TRBV5-4 and TRBJ2-2; 12 bases match TRBD2. Trimming took 1 base from V and 0 from J; bases not matched to a gene: 7. This CDR3 contains 19 residues. Germline CDR1 is SGHNT and CDR2 is YYREEE (reference sequence).

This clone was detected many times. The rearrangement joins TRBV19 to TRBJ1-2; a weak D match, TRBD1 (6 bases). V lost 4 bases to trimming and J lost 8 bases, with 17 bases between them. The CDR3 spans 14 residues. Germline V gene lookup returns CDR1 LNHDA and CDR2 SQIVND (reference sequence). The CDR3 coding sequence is TGTGCCAGTAGTACTCGGACAGCGTCAAAGGGCTACACCTTC. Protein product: CASSTRTASKGYTF. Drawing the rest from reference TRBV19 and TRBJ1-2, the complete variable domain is DGGITQSPKYLFRKEGQNVTLSCEQNLNHDAMYWYRQDPGQGLRLIYYSQIVNDFQKGDIAEGYSVSREKKESFPLTVTSAQKNPTAFYLCASSTRTASKGYTFGSGTRLTVV.

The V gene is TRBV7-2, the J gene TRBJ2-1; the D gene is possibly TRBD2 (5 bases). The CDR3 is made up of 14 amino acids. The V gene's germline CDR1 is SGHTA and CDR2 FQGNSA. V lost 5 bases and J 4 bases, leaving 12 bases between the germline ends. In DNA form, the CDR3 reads TGTGCCAGCAGCCTAAGCGGAGTATACAATGAGCAGTTCTTC. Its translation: CASSLSGVYNEQFF.

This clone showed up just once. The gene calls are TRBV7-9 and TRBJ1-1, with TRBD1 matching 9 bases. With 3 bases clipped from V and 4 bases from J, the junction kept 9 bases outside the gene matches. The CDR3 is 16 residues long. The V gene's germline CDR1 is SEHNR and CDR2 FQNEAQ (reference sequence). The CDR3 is CASSLGQGVVGTEAFF. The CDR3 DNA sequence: TGTGCCAGCAGCTTGGGACAGGGAGTAGTGGGCACTGAAGCTTTCTTT. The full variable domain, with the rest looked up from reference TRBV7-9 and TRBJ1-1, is DTGVSQNPRHKITKRGQNVTFRCDPISEHNRLYWYRQTLGQGPEFLTYFQNEAQLEKSRLLSDRFSAERPKGSFSTLEIQRTEQGDSAMYLCASSLGQGVVGTEAFFGQGTRLTVV.

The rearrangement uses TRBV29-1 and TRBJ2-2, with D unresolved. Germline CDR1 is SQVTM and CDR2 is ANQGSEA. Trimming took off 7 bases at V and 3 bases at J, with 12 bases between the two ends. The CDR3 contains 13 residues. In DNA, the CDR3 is TGCAGCGCCGAGCGACCCGACACCGGGGAGCTGTTTTTT. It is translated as CSAERPDTGELFF.

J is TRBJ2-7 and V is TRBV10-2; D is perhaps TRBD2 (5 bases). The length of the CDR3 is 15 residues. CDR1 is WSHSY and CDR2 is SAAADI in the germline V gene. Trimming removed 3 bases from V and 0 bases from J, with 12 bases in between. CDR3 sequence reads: CASSDSPGSSYEQYF. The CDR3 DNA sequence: TGCGCCAGCAGTGATTCCCCGGGGTCCTCCTACGAGCAGTACTTC.

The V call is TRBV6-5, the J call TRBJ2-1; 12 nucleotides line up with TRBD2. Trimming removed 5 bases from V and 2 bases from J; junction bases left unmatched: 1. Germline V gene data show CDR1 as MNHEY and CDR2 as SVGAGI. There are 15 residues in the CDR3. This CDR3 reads CASSLAGGPYNEQFF. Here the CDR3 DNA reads TGTGCCAGCAGTCTAGCGGGAGGGCCCTACAATGAGCAGTTCTTC.

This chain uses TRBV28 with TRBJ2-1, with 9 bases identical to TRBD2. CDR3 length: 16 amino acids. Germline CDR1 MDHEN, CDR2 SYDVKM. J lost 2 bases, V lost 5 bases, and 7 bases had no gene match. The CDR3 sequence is CASSRASGRTYNEQFF. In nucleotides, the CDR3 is TGTGCCAGCAGTCGAGCGAGCGGGAGGACCTACAATGAGCAGTTCTTC.

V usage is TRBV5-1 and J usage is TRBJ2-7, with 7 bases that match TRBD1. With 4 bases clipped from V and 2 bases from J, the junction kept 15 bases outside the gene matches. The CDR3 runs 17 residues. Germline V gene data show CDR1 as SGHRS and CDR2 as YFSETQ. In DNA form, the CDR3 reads TGCGCCAGCAGCGCACCAAAAGACAGGGCGGGCCCCTACGAGCAGTACTTC. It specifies CASSAPKDRAGPYEQYF.

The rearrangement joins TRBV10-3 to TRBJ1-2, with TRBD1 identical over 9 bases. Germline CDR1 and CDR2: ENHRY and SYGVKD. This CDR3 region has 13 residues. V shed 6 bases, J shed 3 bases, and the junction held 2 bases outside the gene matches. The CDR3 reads CAIRDRGDYGYTF. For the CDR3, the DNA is TGTGCCATCAGGGACAGGGGTGACTATGGCTACACCTTC.

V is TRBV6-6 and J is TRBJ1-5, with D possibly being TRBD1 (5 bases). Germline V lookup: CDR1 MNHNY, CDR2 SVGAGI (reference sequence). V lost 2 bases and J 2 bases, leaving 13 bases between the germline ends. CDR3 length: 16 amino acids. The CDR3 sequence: CASSYGGKVGNQPQHF. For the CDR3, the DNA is TGTGCCAGCAGTTACGGGGGGAAGGTTGGCAATCAGCCCCAGCATTTT.